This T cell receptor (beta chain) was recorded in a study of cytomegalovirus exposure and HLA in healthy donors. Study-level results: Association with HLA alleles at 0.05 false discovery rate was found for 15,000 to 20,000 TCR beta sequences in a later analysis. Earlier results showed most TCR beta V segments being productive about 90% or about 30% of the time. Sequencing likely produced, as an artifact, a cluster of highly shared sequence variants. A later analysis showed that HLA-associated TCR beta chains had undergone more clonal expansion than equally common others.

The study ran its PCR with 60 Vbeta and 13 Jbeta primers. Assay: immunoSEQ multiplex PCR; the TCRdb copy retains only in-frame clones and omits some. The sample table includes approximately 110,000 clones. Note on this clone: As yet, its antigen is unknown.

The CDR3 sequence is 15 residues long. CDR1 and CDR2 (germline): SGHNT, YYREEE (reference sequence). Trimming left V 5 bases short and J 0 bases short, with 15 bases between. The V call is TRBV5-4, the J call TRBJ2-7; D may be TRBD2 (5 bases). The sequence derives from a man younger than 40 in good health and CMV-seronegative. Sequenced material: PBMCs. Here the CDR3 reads CASRSAGGSSYEQYF. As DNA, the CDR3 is TGTGCCAGCAGGTCCGCGGGTGGTAGCTCCTACGAGCAGTACTTC.